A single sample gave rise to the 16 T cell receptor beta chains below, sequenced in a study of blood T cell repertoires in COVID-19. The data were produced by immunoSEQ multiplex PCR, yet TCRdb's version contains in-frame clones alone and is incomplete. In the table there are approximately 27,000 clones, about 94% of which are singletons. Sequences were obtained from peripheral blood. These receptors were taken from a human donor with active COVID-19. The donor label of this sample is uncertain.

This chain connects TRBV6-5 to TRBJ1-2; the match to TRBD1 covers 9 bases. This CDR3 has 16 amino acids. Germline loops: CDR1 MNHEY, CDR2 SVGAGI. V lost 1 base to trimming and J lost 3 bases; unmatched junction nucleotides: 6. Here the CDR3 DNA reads TGTGCCAGCAGTTACTTGGACAGGGGAGCGTACTATGGCTACACCTTC. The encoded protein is CASSYLDRGAYYGYTF.

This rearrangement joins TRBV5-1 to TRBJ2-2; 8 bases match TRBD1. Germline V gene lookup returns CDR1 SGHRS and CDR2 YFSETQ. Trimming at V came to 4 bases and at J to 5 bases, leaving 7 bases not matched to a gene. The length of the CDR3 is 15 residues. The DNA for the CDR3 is TGCGCCAGCAGCCTGACAGGGGTAGGAACCGGGGAGCTGTTTTTT. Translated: CASSLTGVGTGELFF.

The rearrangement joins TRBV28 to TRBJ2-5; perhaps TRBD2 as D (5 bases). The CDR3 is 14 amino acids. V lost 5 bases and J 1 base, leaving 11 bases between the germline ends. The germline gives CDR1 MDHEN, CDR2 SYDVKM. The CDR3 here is CASSGRRFQETQYF. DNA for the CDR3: TGTGCCAGCAGTGGTCGGAGGTTCCAAGAGACCCAGTACTTC.

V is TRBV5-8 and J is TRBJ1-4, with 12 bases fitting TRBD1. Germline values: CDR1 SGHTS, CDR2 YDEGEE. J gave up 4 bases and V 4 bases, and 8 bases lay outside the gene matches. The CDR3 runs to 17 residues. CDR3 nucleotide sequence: TGTGCCAGCAGCACTCCGGGACAGGGGGCTTTTAATGAAAAACTGTTTTTT. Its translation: CASSTPGQGAFNEKLFF.

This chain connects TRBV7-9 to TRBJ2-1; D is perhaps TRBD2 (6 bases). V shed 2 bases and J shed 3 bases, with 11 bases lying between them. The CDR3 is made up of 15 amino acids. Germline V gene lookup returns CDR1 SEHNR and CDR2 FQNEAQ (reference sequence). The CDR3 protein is CASSLSLGGYNEQFF. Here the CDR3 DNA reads TGTGCCAGCAGCTTAAGCCTCGGGGGCTACAATGAGCAGTTCTTC.

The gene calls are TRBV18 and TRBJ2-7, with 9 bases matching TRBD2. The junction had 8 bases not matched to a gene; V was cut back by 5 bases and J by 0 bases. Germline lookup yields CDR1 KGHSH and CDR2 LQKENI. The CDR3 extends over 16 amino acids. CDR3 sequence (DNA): TGTGCCAGCTCAACCCCTGGCGGGAGGGCCTCCTACGAGCAGTACTTC. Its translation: CASSTPGGRASYEQYF.

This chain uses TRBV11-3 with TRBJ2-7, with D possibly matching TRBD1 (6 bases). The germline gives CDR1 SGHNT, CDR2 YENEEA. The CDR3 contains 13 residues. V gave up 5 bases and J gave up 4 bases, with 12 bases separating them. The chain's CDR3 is CASSPSRGYEQYF. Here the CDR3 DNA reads TGTGCCAGCAGCCCTAGCAGGGGATACGAGCAGTACTTC. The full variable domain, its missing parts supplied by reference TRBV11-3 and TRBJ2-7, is EAGVVQSPRYKIIEKKQPVAFWCNPISGHNTLYWYLQNLGQGPELLIRYENEEAVDDSQLPKDRFSAERLKGVDSTLKIQPAELGDSAVYLCASSPSRGYEQYFGPGTRLTVT.

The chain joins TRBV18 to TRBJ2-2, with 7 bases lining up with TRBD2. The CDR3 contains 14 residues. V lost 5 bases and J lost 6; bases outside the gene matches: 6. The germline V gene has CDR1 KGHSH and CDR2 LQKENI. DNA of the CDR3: TGTGCCAGCTCAGGGCGCGGGAGTGCCGGGGAGCTGTTTTTT. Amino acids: CASSGRGSAGELFF.

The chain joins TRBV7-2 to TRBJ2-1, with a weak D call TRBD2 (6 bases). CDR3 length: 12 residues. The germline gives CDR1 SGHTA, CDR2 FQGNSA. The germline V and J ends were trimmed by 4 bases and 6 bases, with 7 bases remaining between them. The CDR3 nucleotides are TGTGCCAGCAGCTGGGAGGTCAATGAGCAGTTCTTC. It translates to CASSWEVNEQFF.

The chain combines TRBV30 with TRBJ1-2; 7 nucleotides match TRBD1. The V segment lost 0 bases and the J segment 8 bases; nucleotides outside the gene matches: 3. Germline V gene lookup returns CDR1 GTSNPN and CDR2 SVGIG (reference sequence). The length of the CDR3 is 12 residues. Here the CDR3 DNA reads TGTGCCTGGAGTGTACCAGGGGGAGGCTACACCTTC. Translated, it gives CAWSVPGGGYTF.

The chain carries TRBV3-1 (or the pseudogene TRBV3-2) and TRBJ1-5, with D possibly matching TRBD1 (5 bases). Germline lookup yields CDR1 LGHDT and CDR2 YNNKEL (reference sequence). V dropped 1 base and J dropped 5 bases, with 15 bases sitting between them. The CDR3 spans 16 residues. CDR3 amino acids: CASSQGGGGGDQPQHF. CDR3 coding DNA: TGTGCCAGCAGCCAAGGGGGGGGTGGTGGGGATCAGCCCCAGCATTTT.

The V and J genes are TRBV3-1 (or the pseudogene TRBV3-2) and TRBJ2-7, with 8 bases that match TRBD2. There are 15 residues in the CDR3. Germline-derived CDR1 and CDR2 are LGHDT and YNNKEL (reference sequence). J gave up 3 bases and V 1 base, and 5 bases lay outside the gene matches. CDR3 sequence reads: CASSQVSGENYEQYF. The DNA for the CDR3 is TGTGCCAGCAGCCAAGTTAGCGGGGAAAACTACGAGCAGTACTTC.

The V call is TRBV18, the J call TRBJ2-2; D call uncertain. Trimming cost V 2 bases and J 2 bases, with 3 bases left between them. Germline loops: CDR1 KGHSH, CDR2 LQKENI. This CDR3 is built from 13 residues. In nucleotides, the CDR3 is TGTGCCAGCTCACCATTAAACACCGGGGAGCTGTTTTTT. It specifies CASSPLNTGELFF.

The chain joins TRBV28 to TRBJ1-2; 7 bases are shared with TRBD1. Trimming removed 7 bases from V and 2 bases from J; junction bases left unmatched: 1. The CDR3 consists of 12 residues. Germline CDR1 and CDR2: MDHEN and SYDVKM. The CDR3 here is CASNRGNYGYTF. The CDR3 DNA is TGTGCCAGCAACAGGGGCAACTATGGCTACACCTTC.

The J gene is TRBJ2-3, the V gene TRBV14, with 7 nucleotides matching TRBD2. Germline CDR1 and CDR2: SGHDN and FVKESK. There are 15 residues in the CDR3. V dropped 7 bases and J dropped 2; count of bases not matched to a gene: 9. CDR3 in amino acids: CASNKLGGNTDTQYF. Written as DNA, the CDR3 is TGTGCCAGCAACAAATTGGGGGGGAACACAGATACGCAGTATTTT.

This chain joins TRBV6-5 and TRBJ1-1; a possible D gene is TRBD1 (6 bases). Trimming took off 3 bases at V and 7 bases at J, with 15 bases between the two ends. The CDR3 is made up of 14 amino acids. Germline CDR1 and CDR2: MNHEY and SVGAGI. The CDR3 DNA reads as TGTGCCAGCAGTTATTCCCCAGGGGTTGTTGAAGCTTTCTTT. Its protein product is CASSYSPGVVEAFF.